Sequencing of this T cell receptor (beta chain) was carried out in a study of control samples from healthy donors and cancer patients. This CDR3 contains 15 residues. Unmatched junction bases numbered 7, after V lost 3 bases and J lost 5 bases. Germline values: CDR1 KGHSY, CDR2 FQNENV. The table lists this clone with a few counts. Clones were read by immunoSEQ multiplex PCR, and TCRdb kept only the in-frame ones, dropping some. The repertoire has about 160,000 clones, 70% to 90% of them found once; the top ten carry around 11%. The specimen was blood. This receptor was identified in a man under 40 in good health. The chain is built from TRBV16 and TRBJ1-1; TRBD1 matches 9 bases. The CDR3 nucleotides read TGTGCCAGCAGCCACGAGGGACAGGGTAATACTGAAGCTTTCTTT. Translating it yields CASSHEGQGNTEAFF.